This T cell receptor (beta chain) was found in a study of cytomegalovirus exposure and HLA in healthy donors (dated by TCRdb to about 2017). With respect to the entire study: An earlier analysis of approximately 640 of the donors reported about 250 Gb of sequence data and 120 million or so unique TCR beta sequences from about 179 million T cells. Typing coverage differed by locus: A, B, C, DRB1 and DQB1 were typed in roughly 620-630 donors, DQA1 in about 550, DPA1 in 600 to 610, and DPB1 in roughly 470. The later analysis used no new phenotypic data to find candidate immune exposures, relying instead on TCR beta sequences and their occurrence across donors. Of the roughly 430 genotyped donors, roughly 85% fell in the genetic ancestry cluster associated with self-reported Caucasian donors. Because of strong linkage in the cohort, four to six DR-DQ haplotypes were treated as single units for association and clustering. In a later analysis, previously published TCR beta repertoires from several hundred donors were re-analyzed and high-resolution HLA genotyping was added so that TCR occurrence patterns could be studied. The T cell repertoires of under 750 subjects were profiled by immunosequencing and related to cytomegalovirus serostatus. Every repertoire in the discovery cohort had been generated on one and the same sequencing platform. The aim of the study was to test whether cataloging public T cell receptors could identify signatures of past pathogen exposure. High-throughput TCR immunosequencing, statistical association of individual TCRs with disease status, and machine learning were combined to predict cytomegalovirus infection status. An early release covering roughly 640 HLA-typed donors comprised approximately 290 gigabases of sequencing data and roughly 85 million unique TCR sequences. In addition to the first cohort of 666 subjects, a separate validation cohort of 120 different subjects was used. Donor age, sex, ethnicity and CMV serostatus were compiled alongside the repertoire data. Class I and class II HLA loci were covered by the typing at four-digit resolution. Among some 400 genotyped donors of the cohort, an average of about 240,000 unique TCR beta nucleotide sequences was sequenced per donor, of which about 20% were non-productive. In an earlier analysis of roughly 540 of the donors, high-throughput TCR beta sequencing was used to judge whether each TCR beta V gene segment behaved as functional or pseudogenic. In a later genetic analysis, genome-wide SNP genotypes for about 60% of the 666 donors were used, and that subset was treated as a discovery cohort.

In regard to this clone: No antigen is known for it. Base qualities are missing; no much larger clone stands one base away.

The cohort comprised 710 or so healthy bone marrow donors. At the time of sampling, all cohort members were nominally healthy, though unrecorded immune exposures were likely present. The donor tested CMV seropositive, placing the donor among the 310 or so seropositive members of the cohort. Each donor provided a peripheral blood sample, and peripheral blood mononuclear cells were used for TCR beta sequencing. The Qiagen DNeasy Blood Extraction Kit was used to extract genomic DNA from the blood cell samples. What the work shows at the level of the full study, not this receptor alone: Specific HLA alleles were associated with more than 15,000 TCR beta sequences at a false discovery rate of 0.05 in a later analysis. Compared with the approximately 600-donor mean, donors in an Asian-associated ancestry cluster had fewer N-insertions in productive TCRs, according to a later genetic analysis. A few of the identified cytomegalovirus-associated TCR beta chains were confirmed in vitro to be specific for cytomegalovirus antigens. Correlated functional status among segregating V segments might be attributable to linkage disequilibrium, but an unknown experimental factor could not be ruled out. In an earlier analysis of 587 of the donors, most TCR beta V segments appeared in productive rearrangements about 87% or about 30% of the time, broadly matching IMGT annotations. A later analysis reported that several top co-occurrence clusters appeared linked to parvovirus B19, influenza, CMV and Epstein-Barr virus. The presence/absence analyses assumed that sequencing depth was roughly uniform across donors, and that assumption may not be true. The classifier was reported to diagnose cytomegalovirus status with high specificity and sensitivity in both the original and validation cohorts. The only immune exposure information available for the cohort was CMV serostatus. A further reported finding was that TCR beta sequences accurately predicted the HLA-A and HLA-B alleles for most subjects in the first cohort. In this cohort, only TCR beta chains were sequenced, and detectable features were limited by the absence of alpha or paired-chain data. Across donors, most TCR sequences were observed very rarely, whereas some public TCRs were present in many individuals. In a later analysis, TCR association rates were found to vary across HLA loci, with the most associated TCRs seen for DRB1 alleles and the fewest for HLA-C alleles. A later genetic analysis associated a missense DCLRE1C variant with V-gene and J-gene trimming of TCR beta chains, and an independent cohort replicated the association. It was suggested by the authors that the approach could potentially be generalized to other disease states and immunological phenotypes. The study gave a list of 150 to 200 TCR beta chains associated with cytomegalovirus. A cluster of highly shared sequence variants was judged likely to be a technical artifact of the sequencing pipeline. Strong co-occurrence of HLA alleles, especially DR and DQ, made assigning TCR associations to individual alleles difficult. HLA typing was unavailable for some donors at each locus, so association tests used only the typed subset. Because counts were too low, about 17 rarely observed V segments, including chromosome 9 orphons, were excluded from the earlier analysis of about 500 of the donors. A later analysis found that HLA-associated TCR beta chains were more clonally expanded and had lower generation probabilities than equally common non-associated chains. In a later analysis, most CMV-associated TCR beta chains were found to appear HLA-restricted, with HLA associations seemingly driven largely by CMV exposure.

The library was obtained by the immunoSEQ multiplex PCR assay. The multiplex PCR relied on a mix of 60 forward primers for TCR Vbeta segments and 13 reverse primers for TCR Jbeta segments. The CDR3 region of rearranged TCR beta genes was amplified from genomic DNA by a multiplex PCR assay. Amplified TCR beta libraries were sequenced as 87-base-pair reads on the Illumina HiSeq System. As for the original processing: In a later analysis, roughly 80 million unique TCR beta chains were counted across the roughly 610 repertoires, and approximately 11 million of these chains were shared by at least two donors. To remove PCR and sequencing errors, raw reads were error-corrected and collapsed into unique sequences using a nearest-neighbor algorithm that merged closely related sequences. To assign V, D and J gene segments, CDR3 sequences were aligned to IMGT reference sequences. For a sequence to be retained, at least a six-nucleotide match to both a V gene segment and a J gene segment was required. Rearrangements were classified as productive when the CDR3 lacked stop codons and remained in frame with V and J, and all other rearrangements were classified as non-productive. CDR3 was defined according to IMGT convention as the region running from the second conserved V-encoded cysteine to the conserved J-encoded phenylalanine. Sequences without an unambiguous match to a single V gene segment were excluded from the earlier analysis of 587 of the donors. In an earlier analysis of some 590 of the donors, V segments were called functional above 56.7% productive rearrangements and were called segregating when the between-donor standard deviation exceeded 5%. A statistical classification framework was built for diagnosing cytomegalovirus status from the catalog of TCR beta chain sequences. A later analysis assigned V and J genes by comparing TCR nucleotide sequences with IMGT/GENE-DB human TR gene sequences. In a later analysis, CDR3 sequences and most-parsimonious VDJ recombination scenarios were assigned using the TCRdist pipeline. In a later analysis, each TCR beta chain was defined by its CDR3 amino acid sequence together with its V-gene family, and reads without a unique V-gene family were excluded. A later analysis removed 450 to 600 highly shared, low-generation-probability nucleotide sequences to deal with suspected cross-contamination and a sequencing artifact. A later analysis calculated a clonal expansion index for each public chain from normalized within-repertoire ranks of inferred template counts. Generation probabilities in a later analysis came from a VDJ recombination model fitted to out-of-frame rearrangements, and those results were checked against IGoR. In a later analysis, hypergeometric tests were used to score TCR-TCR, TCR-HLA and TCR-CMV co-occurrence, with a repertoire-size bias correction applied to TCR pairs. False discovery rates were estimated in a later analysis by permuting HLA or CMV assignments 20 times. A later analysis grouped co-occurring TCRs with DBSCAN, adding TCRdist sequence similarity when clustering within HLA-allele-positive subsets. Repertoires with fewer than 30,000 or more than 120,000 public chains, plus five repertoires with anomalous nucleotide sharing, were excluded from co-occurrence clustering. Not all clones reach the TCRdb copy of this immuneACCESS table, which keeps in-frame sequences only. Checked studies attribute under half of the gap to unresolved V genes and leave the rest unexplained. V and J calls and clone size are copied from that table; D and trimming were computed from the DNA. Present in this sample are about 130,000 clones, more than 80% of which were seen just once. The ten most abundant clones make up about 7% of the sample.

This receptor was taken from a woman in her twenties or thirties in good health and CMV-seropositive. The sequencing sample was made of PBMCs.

The CDR3: CASSLAGGAGGDSYEQYF. The nucleotides read TGTGCCAGCAGCTTAGCGGGCGGGGCGGGGGGCGACTCCTACGAGCAGTACTTC. Recombination linked TRBV7-9 to TRBJ2-7, and TRBD2 matches 8 of the central bases. Relative to germline, V is missing 0 bases and J is missing 0 bases, with 10 bases of the junction outside any gene match. Spanning cysteine to phenylalanine, the CDR3 consists of 18 amino acids. Only CDR3 DNA remains: 54 bases, in frame from the first base. Taken from the germline V gene (reference sequence), the CDR1 and CDR2 loops are SEHNR and FQNEAQ.